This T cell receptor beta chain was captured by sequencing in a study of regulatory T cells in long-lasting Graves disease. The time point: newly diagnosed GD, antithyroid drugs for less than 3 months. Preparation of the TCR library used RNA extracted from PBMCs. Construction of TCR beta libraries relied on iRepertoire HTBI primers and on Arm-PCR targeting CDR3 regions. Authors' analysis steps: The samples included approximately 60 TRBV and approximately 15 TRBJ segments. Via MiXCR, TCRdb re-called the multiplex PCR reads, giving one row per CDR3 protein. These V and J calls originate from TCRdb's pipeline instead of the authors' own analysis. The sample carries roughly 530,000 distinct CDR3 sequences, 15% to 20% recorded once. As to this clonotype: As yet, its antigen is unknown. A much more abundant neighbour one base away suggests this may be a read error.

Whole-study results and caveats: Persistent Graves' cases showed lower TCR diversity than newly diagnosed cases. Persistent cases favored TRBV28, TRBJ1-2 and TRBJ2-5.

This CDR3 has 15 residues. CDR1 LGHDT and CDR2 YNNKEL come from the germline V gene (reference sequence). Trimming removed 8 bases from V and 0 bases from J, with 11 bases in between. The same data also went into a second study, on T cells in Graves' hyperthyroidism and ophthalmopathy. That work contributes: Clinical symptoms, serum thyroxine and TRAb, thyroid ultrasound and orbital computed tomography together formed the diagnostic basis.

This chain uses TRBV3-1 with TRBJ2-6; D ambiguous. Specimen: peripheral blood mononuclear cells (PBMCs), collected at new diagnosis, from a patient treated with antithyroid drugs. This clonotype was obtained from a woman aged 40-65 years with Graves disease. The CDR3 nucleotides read TGTGCCAGCGGCCGAGCGAGCTCTGGGGCCAACGTCCTGACTTTC. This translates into CASGRASSGANVLTF.